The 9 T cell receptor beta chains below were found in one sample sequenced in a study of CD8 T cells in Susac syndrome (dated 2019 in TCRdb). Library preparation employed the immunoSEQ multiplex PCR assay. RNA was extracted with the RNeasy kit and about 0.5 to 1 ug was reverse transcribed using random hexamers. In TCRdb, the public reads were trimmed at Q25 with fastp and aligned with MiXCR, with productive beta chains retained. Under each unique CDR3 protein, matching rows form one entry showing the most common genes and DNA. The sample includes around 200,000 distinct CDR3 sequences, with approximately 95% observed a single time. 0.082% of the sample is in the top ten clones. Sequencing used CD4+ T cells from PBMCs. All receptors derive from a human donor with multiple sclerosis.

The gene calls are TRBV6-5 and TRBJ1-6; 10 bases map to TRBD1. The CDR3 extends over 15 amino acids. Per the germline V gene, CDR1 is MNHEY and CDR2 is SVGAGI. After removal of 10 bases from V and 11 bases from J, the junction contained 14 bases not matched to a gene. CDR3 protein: CATGRGQGGTAPLHF. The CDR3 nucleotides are TGTGCCACGGGCCGAGGACAGGGGGGCACCGCACCCCTCCACTTT.

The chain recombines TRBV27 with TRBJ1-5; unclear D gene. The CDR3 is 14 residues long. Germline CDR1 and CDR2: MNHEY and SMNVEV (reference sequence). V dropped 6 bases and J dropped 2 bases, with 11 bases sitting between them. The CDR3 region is CASSPRAGNQPQHF. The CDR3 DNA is TGTGCCAGCAGCCCTAGGGCAGGCAATCAGCCCCAGCATTTT.

The CDR3 loop reads CASRRDREVTQYF. DNA for the CDR3: TGTGCCAGCAGGCGCGACAGGGAAGTGACCCAGTACTTC. V is TRBV27 and J is TRBJ2-5; 7 bases map to TRBD1. Germline values: CDR1 MNHEY, CDR2 SMNVEV (reference sequence). The CDR3 sequence is 13 residues long. Trimming cost V 6 bases and J 7 bases; bases outside gene matches: 8.

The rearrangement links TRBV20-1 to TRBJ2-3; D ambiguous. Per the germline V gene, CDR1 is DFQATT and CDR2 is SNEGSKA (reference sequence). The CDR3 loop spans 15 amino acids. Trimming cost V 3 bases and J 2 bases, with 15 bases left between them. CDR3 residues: CSASTVDKITDTQYF. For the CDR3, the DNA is TGCAGTGCTAGCACAGTCGACAAAATCACAGATACGCAGTATTTT.

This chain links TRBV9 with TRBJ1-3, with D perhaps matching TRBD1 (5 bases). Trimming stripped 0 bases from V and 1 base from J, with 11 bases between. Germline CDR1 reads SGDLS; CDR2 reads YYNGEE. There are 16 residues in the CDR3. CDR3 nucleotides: TGTGCCAGCAGCGTAGCAGGGACGACATCTGGAAACACCATATATTTT. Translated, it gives CASSVAGTTSGNTIYF.

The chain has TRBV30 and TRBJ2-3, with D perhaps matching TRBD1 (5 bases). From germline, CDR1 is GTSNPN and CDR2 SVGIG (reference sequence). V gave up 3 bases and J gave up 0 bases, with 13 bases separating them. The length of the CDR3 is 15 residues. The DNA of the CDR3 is TGTGCCTGGAGAGGGGATTTTTATAGCACAGATACGCAGTATTTT. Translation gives CAWRGDFYSTDTQYF.

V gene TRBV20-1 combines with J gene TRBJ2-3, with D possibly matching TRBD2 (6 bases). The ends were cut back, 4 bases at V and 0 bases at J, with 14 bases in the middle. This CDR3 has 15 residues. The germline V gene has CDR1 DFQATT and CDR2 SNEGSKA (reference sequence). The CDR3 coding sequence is TGCAGTGCTATCAGACCAGCGGGCAGCACAGATACGCAGTATTTT. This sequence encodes CSAIRPAGSTDTQYF.

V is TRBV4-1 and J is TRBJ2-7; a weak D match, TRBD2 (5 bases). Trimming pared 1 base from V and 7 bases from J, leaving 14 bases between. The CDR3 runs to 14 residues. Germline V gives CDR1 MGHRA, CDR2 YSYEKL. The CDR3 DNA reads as TGCGCCAGCAGCCAAGGCGAGGGATTGGGTGAGCAGTACGTC. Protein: CASSQGEGLGEQYV.

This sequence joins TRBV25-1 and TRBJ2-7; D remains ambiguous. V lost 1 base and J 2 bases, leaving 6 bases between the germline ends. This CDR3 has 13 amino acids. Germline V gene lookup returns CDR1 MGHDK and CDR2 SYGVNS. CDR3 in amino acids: CASSESAPYEQYF. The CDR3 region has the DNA TGTGCCAGCAGTGAATCGGCCCCCTACGAGCAGTACTTC.